Below, 18 T cell receptor beta chains from the same sample are listed, as sequenced in a study of shared clonotypes between healthy human individuals. TCRdb's table, derived via immunoSEQ multiplex PCR, lists solely in-frame clones and lacks some. The data show more than 2 million clones, under 97% seen once. Sequenced: naive CD4+ T cells sorted from blood. The subset is: CD45RA+ positively selected. These receptors all stem from a young man in good health.

This sequence joins TRBV10-3 and TRBJ1-5; TRBD1 agrees at 11 bases. Germline loops: CDR1 ENHRY, CDR2 SYGVKD. This CDR3 region has 18 residues. The ends lost 6 bases at V and 1 base at J; junction bases unmatched: 11. The CDR3 coding sequence is TGTGCCATCAGGGCGGACAGGGGGCAAGGTTTGAGCAATCAGCCCCAGCATTTT. Its protein product is CAIRADRGQGLSNQPQHF.

This clone has just a few counts. Here the CDR3 reads CASSLTQGVDYGYTF. The CDR3 DNA reads as TGTGCCAGCAGTCTAACACAGGGGGTTGACTATGGCTACACCTTC. The chain uses TRBV28 and TRBJ1-2, with 8 bases lining up with TRBD1. Germline lookup yields CDR1 MDHEN and CDR2 SYDVKM. V lost 5 bases, J lost 3 bases, and 8 bases stayed unmatched. The CDR3 is made up of 15 amino acids.

This chain uses TRBV4-3 with TRBJ1-2, with D hard to call. Germline loops: CDR1 LGHNA, CDR2 YSLEER. V lost 0 bases and J 4 bases, leaving 15 bases between the germline ends. The CDR3 has 16 residues. The CDR3 DNA follows: TGCGCCAGCAGCCAAGACGGGGTGGTGCTGGGCTATGGCTACACCTTC. Amino acids: CASSQDGVVLGYGYTF.

The gene calls are TRBV18 and TRBJ1-1, with D maybe TRBD1 (6 bases). The CDR3 totals 15 residues. The V gene's germline CDR1 is KGHSH and CDR2 LQKENI. V was pared by 0 bases and J by 1 base, with 9 bases between. Here the CDR3 DNA reads TGTGCCAGCTCACCACCGGGACACTCGAACACTGAAGCTTTCTTT. Its protein product is CASSPPGHSNTEAFF.

The chain couples TRBV15 to TRBJ1-6; D unclear. The CDR3 has 16 residues. V was clipped by 0 bases and J by 7 bases, with 13 bases between them. Germline CDR1 and CDR2: LNHNV and YYDKDF (reference sequence). Here the CDR3 DNA reads TGTGCCACCAGCAGAGATCGGGTGAACGTGAATTCACCCCTCCACTTT. It is translated as CATSRDRVNVNSPLHF. Based on the CDR3 plus reference TRBV15 and TRBJ1-6, the full variable domain is DAMVIQNPRYQVTQFGKPVTLSCSQTLNHNVMYWYQQKSSQAPKLLFHYYDKDFNNEADTPDNFQSRRPNTSFCFLDIRSPGLGDTAMYLCATSRDRVNVNSPLHFGNGTRLTVT.

This chain uses TRBV5-1 with TRBJ1-1; tentatively, D is TRBD1 (6 bases). Per the germline V gene, CDR1 is SGHRS and CDR2 is YFSETQ. V was clipped by 6 bases and J by 5 bases, with 17 bases between them. There are 14 residues in the CDR3. The CDR3 is CASNWGAGGTEAFF. The DNA of the CDR3 is TGCGCCAGCAACTGGGGGGCCGGCGGAACTGAAGCTTTCTTT.

This chain connects TRBV10-3 to TRBJ2-1, with 9 bases lining up with TRBD2. The CDR3 spans 14 residues. Germline-derived CDR1 and CDR2 are ENHRY and SYGVKD. After removal of 11 bases from V and 9 bases from J, the junction contained 14 bases not matched to a gene. Written as DNA, the CDR3 is TGTGCCTCCAGTGGTAGCGGGAGCCCCGGTGAGCAGTTCTTC. Protein sequence: CASSGSGSPGEQFF.

The CDR3 loop is CASSKRDRDYNEQFF. CDR3 DNA sequence: TGTGCCAGCAGTAAACGGGACAGGGACTACAATGAGCAGTTCTTC. V usage is TRBV25-1 and J usage is TRBJ2-1, with 9 bases matching TRBD1. In germline, CDR1 is MGHDK, CDR2 SYGVNS. J lost 3 bases, V lost 5 bases, and 5 bases had no gene match. The CDR3 contains 15 residues.

The CDR3 is CASSPPTGGNTIYF. The CDR3 bases are TGTGCCAGCAGTCCCCCTACAGGGGGAAACACCATATATTTT. The chain is built from TRBV28 and TRBJ1-3; D might be TRBD1 (6 bases). The germline CDR1 and CDR2 sequences are MDHEN and SYDVKM. This CDR3 comprises 14 residues. V was cut by 5 bases and J by 4 bases, with 12 bases left in between.

This sequence joins TRBV7-2 and TRBJ1-1; the D is unclear. Germline CDR1 and CDR2: SGHTA and FQGNSA. CDR3 length: 12 amino acids. V was cut by 5 bases and J by 11 bases, with 15 bases left in between. As DNA, the CDR3 is TGTGCCAGCAGCCCCCTCGGGTTTGCGGCTTTCTTT. Residues: CASSPLGFAAFF.

The chain couples TRBV27 to TRBJ1-1, with 9 bases lining up with TRBD1. CDR3 length: 12 residues. Germline V gene lookup returns CDR1 MNHEY and CDR2 SMNVEV (reference sequence). With 3 bases clipped from V and 11 bases from J, the junction kept 4 bases outside the gene matches. The CDR3 coding sequence is TGTGCCAGCAGTTTTACAGGGGGCAGGGCTTTCTTT. Translated, it gives CASSFTGGRAFF.

The chain carries TRBV28 and TRBJ2-2; TRBD1 might be the D (6 bases). The CDR3 is 15 residues long. Trimming took off 4 bases at V and 1 base at J, with 10 bases between the two ends. CDR1 is MDHEN and CDR2 is SYDVKM in the germline V gene. The CDR3, as DNA: TGTGCCAGCAGTTCCGGGACACTGAACACCGGGGAGCTGTTTTTT. Protein sequence: CASSSGTLNTGELFF.

CDR3 in amino acids: CASSPDKRGPLGDTQYF. The CDR3 nucleotides read TGTGCCAGCAGCCCCGATAAGCGGGGACCCTTGGGAGATACGCAGTATTTT. The chain joins TRBV7-9 to TRBJ2-3; 7 bases align to TRBD2. J gave up 5 bases and V 5 bases, and 16 bases lay outside the gene matches. CDR3 size: 17 residues. Per the germline V gene, CDR1 is SEHNR and CDR2 is FQNEAQ (reference sequence).

This clone was observed a single time. This chain connects TRBV14 to TRBJ2-7; D may be TRBD1 (6 bases). This CDR3 has 14 residues. The germline V and J ends were trimmed by 3 bases and 7 bases, with 16 bases remaining between them. The germline V gene encodes CDR1 SGHDN and CDR2 FVKESK. The CDR3 reads CASSHWTASREQYF. CDR3 coding DNA: TGTGCCAGCAGCCATTGGACAGCTAGCAGGGAGCAGTACTTC.

On this clone itself: At one end the junction does not follow the germline gene, possibly because of a read error. The gene calls are TRBV7-7 and TRBJ1-5; TRBD1 aligns across 9 bases. Germline V gene data show CDR1 as SSHAT and CDR2 as FNYEAQ (reference sequence). The CDR3 runs to 13 residues. DNA of the CDR3: TGTGCTAGCAGCCGGGACAGGGATCAGCCCCAGCATTTT. It codes for CASSRDRDQPQHF.

The chain employs TRBV18 and TRBJ2-4, with D perhaps TRBD1 (5 bases). The length of the CDR3 is 19 residues. The germline gives CDR1 KGHSH, CDR2 LQKENI. Deletions cut 0 bases from V and 0 bases from J, with 18 bases between. DNA of the CDR3: TGTGCCAGCTCACCACCGCGAAGACAGCCCGACGAAGCCAAAAACATTCAGTACTTC. Translated: CASSPPRRQPDEAKNIQYF.

This chain uses TRBV18 with TRBJ1-3, with TRBD1 as a possible D gene (6 bases). V lost 3 bases to trimming and J lost 4 bases, with 13 bases between them. Germline lookup yields CDR1 KGHSH and CDR2 LQKENI. There are 15 residues in the CDR3. The CDR3 sequence: CASSPPPGVGNTIYF. CDR3 DNA: TGTGCCAGCTCACCCCCCCCAGGGGTCGGAAACACCATATATTTT.

The chain carries TRBV4-1 and TRBJ2-1, with D maybe TRBD1 (6 bases). The CDR3 covers 17 residues. Germline assignment: CDR1 MGHRA and CDR2 YSYEKL. V was clipped by 4 bases and J by 9 bases, with 25 bases between them. CDR3 bases: TGCGCCAGCAGCCGAACGACAGCAGGGGAGCTAGAAGGTGAGCAGTTCTTC. Translating it yields CASSRTTAGELEGEQFF.